This TCR beta chain was found in a study of cytomegalovirus exposure and HLA in healthy donors. Overall study findings and caveats: Earlier analysis found most TCR beta V segments productive about 90% or about 30% of the time.

As for the donors, each was a healthy bone marrow donor. To note about this clone: Its matching antigen is unknown.

CDR1 SGHVS and CDR2 FNYEAQ come from the germline V gene. The CDR3 sequence is 14 residues long. Trimming removed 2 bases from V and 8 bases from J, with 13 bases in between. Primers for the PCR totalled 60 Vbeta and 13 Jbeta. Here immunoSEQ multiplex PCR was the method, and the copy in TCRdb shows in-frame clones only, minus some. Of fewer than 250,000 clones in the sample, over 80% are singletons; the top ten hold 0.71%. The rearrangement links TRBV7-6 to TRBJ2-1, with D possibly being TRBD2 (6 bases). This clonotype originated in a boy aged 2 to 10 in good health and CMV-seronegative. Sample: PBMCs. CDR3 sequence reads: CASSLRRGGDEQFF. The CDR3 nucleotides are TGTGCCAGCAGCTTAAGACGGGGCGGGGATGAGCAGTTCTTC.